The sequence of this T cell receptor beta chain was determined in a study of T cell responses to AZD1222 COVID-19 vaccine. The V end was cut by 2 bases, the J end by 3 bases, with 8 bases between. The CDR3 has 13 amino acids. Germline V gives CDR1 MNHEY, CDR2 SMNVEV (reference sequence). TCRdb's copy holds only in-frame clones and misses some; the assay was immunoSEQ multiplex PCR. The sample includes approximately 160,000 clones, around nine tenths of them seen just once. This clone was seen a few times. Source: peripheral blood, taken on day 0 of AZD1222 vaccination. The chain couples TRBV27 to TRBJ2-7; tentative D call: TRBD1 (5 bases). This TCR came from an adult in good health. The CDR3 DNA sequence: TGTGCCAGCAGTTTACAGGGATTCTACGAGCAGTACTTC. Its translation is CASSLQGFYEQYF.